This TCR beta chain was documented in a study of T cell responses to AZD1222 COVID-19 vaccine. Study results and limitations: White British donors predominated, females outnumbered males, and clonal diversity was possibly underestimated.

Only in-frame clones appear in the TCRdb table, and some are missing; sequencing was by immunoSEQ multiplex PCR. This sample has roughly 70,000 clones, with around 82% found just once. The germline V gene encodes CDR1 SGHRS and CDR2 YFSETQ. V dropped 3 bases and J dropped 0; count of bases not matched to a gene: 7. This CDR3 region has 18 residues. This clone has more than one count but fewer than ten. Its antigen is currently unknown. This TCR was sampled from an adult who received the AZD1222 COVID-19 vaccine. This specimen consisted of peripheral blood, obtained 28 days after the second AZD1222 dose. The V call is TRBV5-1, the J call TRBJ2-7, with TRBD2 matching over 15 bases. CDR3 sequence reads: CASSSGGLAGGNSYEQYF. CDR3 nucleotides: TGCGCCAGCAGCTCTGGTGGACTAGCGGGGGGGAACTCCTACGAGCAGTACTTC.